Listed here are 19 T cell receptor beta chains from one sample, sequenced in a study of T-cell reconstitution after alpha-beta-depleted transplantation in children. Unique molecular identifiers were incorporated during preparation of the TCRbeta library. TCRdb reanalysed the PCR reads using MiXCR and keeps one entry per CDR3 protein. The table has under 400,000 distinct CDR3 sequences, roughly 25% seen once. Sequenced here: PBMCs, mostly from graft donor cells, sampled 180 days after TCRalphabeta/CD19-depleted stem cell transplant. The receptors were gathered from a male patient under 18 who had a stem cell transplant for acute lymphoblastic leukemia, so the T cells may come from the graft donor.

This clonotype was recorded at least ten times. This rearrangement joins TRBV20-1 to TRBJ2-2; D is perhaps TRBD2 (7 bases). This CDR3 has 19 amino acids. With 0 bases removed from V and 4 bases from J, the gap between germline ends came to 24 bases. Looked up from germline, CDR1 is DFQATT and CDR2 is SNEGSKA (reference sequence). DNA for the CDR3: TGCAGTGCTAGAGATAGGCGGGGGCCGCCTTGGAGAGGCACCGGGGAGCTGTTTTTT. It yields the protein CSARDRRGPPWRGTGELFF.

This clonotype was counted only a few times. The gene calls are TRBV7-9 and TRBJ2-3; D is uncertain. V was shortened by 2 bases and J by 7 bases, with 10 bases between the two germline ends. From germline, CDR1 is SEHNR and CDR2 FQNEAQ (reference sequence). The CDR3 consists of 13 residues. The CDR3 coding sequence is TGTGCCAGCAGCTTAAACCAACCGAATACGCAGTATTTT. It yields the protein CASSLNQPNTQYF.

In this sample, this clonotype turned up a few times. The gene calls are TRBV12-3 or TRBV12-4 and TRBJ1-2; TRBD1 matches at 7 bases. V lost 6 bases, J lost 8 bases, and 9 bases stayed unmatched. CDR3 length equals 13 residues. The CDR3 DNA reads as TGTGCCAGCAGATCCAGGGGGTTTAAGGGCTACACCTTC. Translated: CASRSRGFKGYTF.

CDR3 in DNA: TGTGCCAGCAGCTTGGAGGCAGGACTTAATTCACCCCTCCACTTT. Its translation: CASSLEAGLNSPLHF. The chain links TRBV5-5 to TRBJ1-6, with D unresolved. This CDR3 comprises 15 residues. V gave up 0 bases and J gave up 6 bases, with 10 bases separating them. CDR1 is SGHKS and CDR2 is YYEKEE in the germline V gene (reference sequence).

There are a few counts of this clonotype. V is TRBV5-1 and J is TRBJ2-5, with D unresolved. The V end was cut by 3 bases, the J end by 0 bases, with 12 bases between. The length of the CDR3 is 15 residues. CDR1 SGHRS and CDR2 YFSETQ come from the germline V gene. The CDR3 is CASSSRVGYQETQYF. DNA for the CDR3: TGCGCCAGCAGCTCACGTGTCGGCTACCAAGAGACCCAGTACTTC.

The CDR3 nucleotides read TGCGCCAGCAGCTTGGAGGGGCTGAACTATGGCTACACCTTC. Protein sequence: CASSLEGLNYGYTF. The V call is TRBV5-1, the J call TRBJ1-2; possible D gene TRBD1, 5 bases. The ends were cut back, 0 bases at V and 2 bases at J, with 8 bases in the middle. The germline V gene encodes CDR1 SGHRS and CDR2 YFSETQ. This CDR3 region has 14 residues.

This clonotype turned up a few times. The chain has TRBV7-2 and TRBJ2-7, with 12 bases matching TRBD2. The CDR3 runs 14 residues. The junction had 3 bases not matched to a gene; V was cut back by 4 bases and J by 5 bases. Germline V gene data show CDR1 as SGHTA and CDR2 as FQGNSA. CDR3: CASSSRLAGDEQYF. In nucleotides, the CDR3 is TGTGCCAGCAGCTCCCGACTAGCGGGAGACGAGCAGTACTTC.

A few counts support this clonotype. This chain uses TRBV5-1 with TRBJ1-1, with 7 positions matching TRBD1. V was pared by 1 base and J by 0 bases, with 3 bases of the junction left unmatched. CDR1 is SGHRS and CDR2 is YFSETQ in the germline V gene. The CDR3 consists of 15 residues. CDR3 DNA sequence: TGCGCCAGCAGCTTGACAGGGGCATTGAACACTGAAGCTTTCTTT. It encodes CASSLTGALNTEAFF. The full variable domain, in which reference TRBV5-1 and TRBJ1-1 provide the parts outside the CDR3, is KAGVTQTPRYLIKTRGQQVTLSCSPISGHRSVSWYQQTPGQGLQFLFEYFSETQRNKGNFPGRFSGRQFSNSRSEMNVSTLELGDSALYLCASSLTGALNTEAFFGQGTRLTVV.

This chain joins TRBV10-3 and TRBJ2-5, with D maybe TRBD1 (6 bases). The V and J ends lost 5 bases and 6 bases respectively, with 13 bases between them. Germline V gene sequence: CDR1 ENHRY, CDR2 SYGVKD. This CDR3 has 13 residues. CDR3 sequence: CAISYRQAQTQYF. The CDR3 DNA reads as TGTGCCATCAGTTATCGACAGGCACAGACCCAGTACTTC.

This clonotype has just a few counts. The chain carries TRBV12-3 or TRBV12-4 and TRBJ1-5; D may be TRBD1 (6 bases). Between the trimmed V and J ends, which lost 6 bases and 5 bases, there was a span of 11 bases. This CDR3 spans 13 amino acids. CDR3 nucleotide sequence: TGTGCCAGCAGCCGGGACACATATCAGCCCCAGCATTTT. It specifies CASSRDTYQPQHF.

This chain uses TRBV27 with TRBJ1-6; TRBD1 matches 7 bases. V lost 3 bases and J lost 7; bases outside the gene matches: 3. The germline V gene has CDR1 MNHEY and CDR2 SMNVEV (reference sequence). CDR3 length equals 14 residues. CDR3 in amino acids: CASSLGQLNSPLHF. The CDR3 bases are TGTGCCAGCAGTTTGGGACAGCTGAATTCACCCCTCCACTTT.

This clonotype has a count of ten or more. The DNA of the CDR3 is TGTGCCAGCAGCCAAGAACGGGAGACCGGGGAGCTGTTTTTT. Amino acid sequence: CASSQERETGELFF. This chain uses TRBV4-2 with TRBJ2-2, with D possibly TRBD2 on 6 matching bases. Germline values: CDR1 LGHNA, CDR2 YNFKEQ. This CDR3 spans 14 amino acids. The germline V and J ends were trimmed by 0 bases and 5 bases, with 7 bases remaining between them.

The V gene is TRBV6-5, the J gene TRBJ2-5; unclear D gene. This CDR3 has 14 amino acids. V was pared by 2 bases and J by 4 bases, with 11 bases between. Germline loops: CDR1 MNHEY, CDR2 SVGAGI. The chain's CDR3 is CASSYVGLRETQYF. Written as DNA, the CDR3 is TGTGCCAGCAGTTACGTAGGGTTGAGAGAGACCCAGTACTTC.

The chain has TRBV20-1 and TRBJ2-7; 10 bases agree with TRBD1. CDR3 size: 15 residues. Germline lookup yields CDR1 DFQATT and CDR2 SNEGSKA (reference sequence). V lost 5 bases to trimming and J lost 1 base; unmatched junction nucleotides: 8. CDR3 sequence reads: CSAPSLGQGSYEQYF. The CDR3 nucleotides are TGCAGTGCTCCTAGCCTGGGACAGGGGTCCTACGAGCAGTACTTC.

Note on this clonotype: One end of the junction is discordant with germline, which a read error may explain. V and J are TRBV7-6 and TRBJ2-7; 7 bases match TRBD1. CDR1 and CDR2 from the germline V gene are SGHVS and FNYEAQ. The CDR3 runs 18 residues. The chain's CDR3 is CAALPGQLFYWVSHEQYF. The DNA of the CDR3 is TGTGCCGCGCTTCCGGGACAGCTGTTTTATTGGGTCTCCCACGAGCAGTACTTC.

The J gene is TRBJ2-3, the V gene TRBV5-1; maybe TRBD2 (6 bases). This CDR3 comprises 16 residues. The V end was cut by 4 bases, the J end by 1 base, with 16 bases between. CDR1 and CDR2 from the germline V gene are SGHRS and YFSETQ. The CDR3 is CASSPPGGEGTDTQYF. The CDR3 bases are TGCGCCAGCAGCCCCCCGGGCGGGGAAGGCACAGATACGCAGTATTTT.

V and J are TRBV20-1 and TRBJ2-5, with a tentative D call TRBD1 (6 bases). Germline V gives CDR1 DFQATT, CDR2 SNEGSKA (reference sequence). There are 12 residues in the CDR3. Trimming cost V 6 bases and J 4 bases, with 12 bases left between them. CDR3 sequence: CSAPGALETQYF. The CDR3 bases are TGCAGTGCCCCAGGGGCGTTAGAGACCCAGTACTTC.

The V and J genes are TRBV3-1 and TRBJ2-2; 7 nucleotides align to TRBD1. V shed 4 bases, J shed 7 bases, and the junction held 9 bases outside the gene matches. Germline loops: CDR1 LGHDT, CDR2 YNNKEL (reference sequence). The CDR3 is made up of 15 amino acids. This CDR3 reads CASSPEDRRGGELFF. The CDR3 DNA sequence: TGTGCCAGCAGCCCAGAGGACAGGAGAGGCGGGGAGCTGTTTTTT.

The chain carries TRBV20-1 and TRBJ1-5, with no clear D. CDR3 size: 14 residues. Trimming removed 4 bases at V and 0 bases at J, with 10 bases between. In germline, CDR1 is DFQATT, CDR2 SNEGSKA (reference sequence). In nucleotides, the CDR3 is TGCAGTGCTACTCTAGTCCATAGCAATCAGCCCCAGCATTTT. Amino acid sequence: CSATLVHSNQPQHF.